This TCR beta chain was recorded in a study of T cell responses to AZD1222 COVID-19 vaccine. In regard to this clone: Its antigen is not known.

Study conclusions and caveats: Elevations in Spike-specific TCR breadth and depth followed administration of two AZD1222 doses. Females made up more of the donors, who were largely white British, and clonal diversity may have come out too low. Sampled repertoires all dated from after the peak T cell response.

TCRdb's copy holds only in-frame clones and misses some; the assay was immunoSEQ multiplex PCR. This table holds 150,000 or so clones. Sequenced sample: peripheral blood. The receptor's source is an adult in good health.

CDR3 in amino acids: CASSARATGELFF. The DNA for the CDR3 is TGTGCCAGCAGCGCTAGGGCCACCGGGGAGCTGTTTTTT. The V and J genes are TRBV7-3 and TRBJ2-2; D is undetermined. V was trimmed by 5 bases and J by 4 bases, leaving 8 bases between them. Germline CDR1 SGHTA, CDR2 FQGTGA. The CDR3 is 13 amino acids.